This entry lists 22 T cell receptor beta chains sequenced from one sample in a study of OX40 agonist ivuxolimab in advanced cancers. Repertoires were generated with immunoSEQ multiplex PCR, while TCRdb's copy carries only in-frame clones and drops some. There are approximately 71,000 clones in the sample; 94% occur only once, and 15% to 18% lies in the top ten. The input for sequencing was CD4+ or CD8+ T cells sorted from blood, taken in a trial of the OX40 agonist ivuxolimab. Receptor source: an adult with an advanced solid tumor such as melanoma, head and neck, liver or kidney cancer.

The chain couples TRBV5-6 to TRBJ2-7; D possibly corresponds to TRBD2 (6 bases). Trimming pared 5 bases from V and 2 bases from J, leaving 14 bases between. The CDR3 has 14 residues. In germline, CDR1 is SGHDT, CDR2 YYEEEE. CDR3 DNA: TGTGCCAGCAGTCACACGGAGGGCCCCTACGAGCAGTACTTC. Residues: CASSHTEGPYEQYF.

The chain joins TRBV6-6 to TRBJ2-7; no definite D call. Trimming removed 0 bases from V and 1 base from J, with 4 bases in between. In germline, CDR1 is MNHNY, CDR2 SVGAGI (reference sequence). This CDR3 spans 13 amino acids. CDR3 region: CASSYSQSYEQYF. The CDR3 nucleotides are TGTGCCAGCAGTTACTCCCAGTCCTACGAGCAGTACTTC.

The chain uses TRBV4-3 and TRBJ2-7, with 11 bases that match TRBD1. Germline-derived CDR1 and CDR2 are LGHNA and YSLEER. The V and J ends lost 5 bases and 4 bases, in that order; junction bases with no gene match: 4. The CDR3 has 14 amino acids. The CDR3 loop reads CASSLDRGPYEQYF. DNA for the CDR3: TGCGCCAGCAGCTTGGACAGGGGGCCATACGAGCAGTACTTC.

The table lists this clone with a count of one. The CDR3 loop is CASSVGFGNEKLFF. The CDR3 DNA is TGTGCCAGCAGCGTAGGGTTTGGTAATGAAAAACTGTTTTTT. J is TRBJ1-4 and V is TRBV9; the D is unclear. This CDR3 has 14 residues. From germline, CDR1 is SGDLS and CDR2 YYNGEE. Trimming shortened V by 0 bases and J by 4 bases, and 7 bases separated the two germline ends. Using reference TRBV9 and TRBJ1-4 for the parts outside the CDR3, the full variable domain is DSGVTQTPKHLITATGQRVTLRCSPRSGDLSVYWYQQSLDQGLQFLIQYYNGEERAKGNILERFSAQQFPDLHSELNLSSLELGDSALYFCASSVGFGNEKLFFGSGTQLSVL.

The J gene is TRBJ1-2, the V gene TRBV4-3; no clear D. CDR1 is LGHNA, CDR2 YSLEER, per germline. Trimming pared 1 base from V and 4 bases from J, leaving 13 bases between. The CDR3 extends over 15 amino acids. The CDR3 is CASSQAGSKLYGYTF. The CDR3 DNA reads TGCGCCAGCAGCCAAGCCGGGTCGAAGCTCTATGGCTACACCTTC.

The chain's CDR3 is CASSPTGGTYSPLHF. The CDR3, as DNA: TGTGCCAGCAGCCCGACAGGGGGCACCTATTCACCCCTCCACTTT. The chain is built from TRBV9 and TRBJ1-6, with 10 bases identical to TRBD1. V shed 4 bases, J shed 8 bases, and the junction held 6 bases outside the gene matches. Germline lookup yields CDR1 SGDLS and CDR2 YYNGEE. This CDR3 has 15 amino acids.

V and J are TRBV7-9 and TRBJ1-5; 9 bases map to TRBD1. The CDR3 runs 14 residues. Germline lookup yields CDR1 SEHNR and CDR2 FQNEAQ (reference sequence). J lost 7 bases, V lost 7 bases, and 8 bases had no gene match. CDR3: CASTNGTGTQPQHF. The CDR3 DNA sequence: TGTGCCAGCACCAACGGGACAGGGACGCAGCCCCAGCATTTT.

V and J are TRBV21-1 and TRBJ1-4; the table's D call TRBD1 went unverified against the DNA. TRBV21-1 is reported as a pseudogene. CDR3 length: 16 amino acids. CDR3 protein: CASRGTVEGHNEKLFF. In nucleotides, the CDR3 is TGTGCCAGCAGGGGGACAGTGGAGGGTCATAATGAAAAACTGTTTTTT.

This chain links TRBV6-5 with TRBJ2-7, with a tentative D call TRBD2 (6 bases). Germline lookup yields CDR1 MNHEY and CDR2 SVGAGI. Trimming cost V 5 bases and J 7 bases, with 9 bases left between them. The length of the CDR3 is 11 residues. In DNA, the CDR3 is TGTGCCAGCAGTCACGGGGGAGAGCAGTACTTC. It encodes CASSHGGEQYF.

The chain is built from TRBV6-1 and TRBJ1-3; tentative D call: TRBD1 (5 bases). The V end lost 1 base, the J end lost 1 base, and 8 bases lay between the germline ends. Germline CDR1 reads MNHNS; CDR2 reads SASEGT. This CDR3 has 15 amino acids. CDR3 coding DNA: TGTGCCAGCAGTGAAGTGGACATTTCTGGAAACACCATATATTTT. Protein sequence: CASSEVDISGNTIYF.

The rearrangement uses TRBV6-6 and TRBJ2-2; D perhaps matches TRBD1 (6 bases). This CDR3 spans 15 amino acids. The germline CDR1 and CDR2 sequences are MNHNY and SVGAGI (reference sequence). The germline V and J ends were trimmed by 11 bases and 3 bases, with 19 bases remaining between them. The DNA of the CDR3 is TGTGCCTCAGAGGGGGTCGGGGTCCACACCGGGGAGCTGTTTTTT. This codes for CASEGVGVHTGELFF.

The V gene is TRBV27, the J gene TRBJ2-7, with D perhaps matching TRBD2 (5 bases). This CDR3 is 14 amino acids long. Germline loops: CDR1 MNHEY, CDR2 SMNVEV (reference sequence). V was shortened by 6 bases and J by 7 bases, with 19 bases between the two germline ends. CDR3: CASSWAGAVKEQYF. CDR3 nucleotides: TGTGCCAGCAGCTGGGCGGGCGCCGTGAAGGAGCAGTACTTC.

CDR3 amino acids: CASSYSVQRNEQFF. CDR3 sequence (DNA): TGTGCCAGCAGTTACTCGGTACAGCGGAATGAGCAGTTCTTC. The J gene is TRBJ2-1, the V gene TRBV6-5, with a tentative D call TRBD2 (5 bases). Germline V gene data show CDR1 as MNHEY and CDR2 as SVGAGI. V lost 0 bases, J lost 7 bases, and 10 bases lay in between. The CDR3 runs 14 residues.

The genes are TRBV9 and TRBJ1-4, with 7 bases aligning to TRBD1. J lost 3 bases, V lost 0 bases, and 11 bases had no gene match. The length of the CDR3 is 18 residues. CDR1 and CDR2 from the germline V gene are SGDLS and YYNGEE. DNA of the CDR3: TGTGCCAGCAGCGTAGGGGGTGCGGCAGGGACAGCTAATGAAAAACTGTTTTTT. It specifies CASSVGGAAGTANEKLFF.

The chain uses TRBV5-8 and TRBJ1-2, with D possibly matching TRBD1 (5 bases). V shed 4 bases and J shed 8 bases, with 15 bases lying between them. This CDR3 has 13 amino acids. The germline V gene has CDR1 SGHTS and CDR2 YDEGEE. The CDR3 here is CASSAGPLYGYTF. In nucleotides, the CDR3 is TGTGCCAGCAGCGCGGGGCCGCTGTACGGCTACACCTTC.

The V call is TRBV30, the J call TRBJ2-7; tentatively, D is TRBD2 (5 bases). Germline V CDR1 and CDR2: GTSNPN, SVGIG (reference sequence). Trimming shortened V by 0 bases and J by 7 bases, and 10 bases separated the two germline ends. CDR3 size: 12 residues. CDR3 bases: TGTGCCTGGAGTGTAAGGGAGCGGGAGCAGTACTTC. Protein: CAWSVREREQYF.

V usage is TRBV9 and J usage is TRBJ2-5, with D perhaps matching TRBD1 (5 bases). Between the trimmed V and J ends, which lost 2 bases and 4 bases, there was a span of 6 bases. The CDR3 loop spans 12 amino acids. The germline CDR1 and CDR2 sequences are SGDLS and YYNGEE. CDR3 nucleotide sequence: TGTGCCAGCAGCGTTGGGGCAGAGACCCAGTACTTC. Protein sequence: CASSVGAETQYF.

This clone was seen once. This sequence joins TRBV4-3 and TRBJ2-2; the D is unclear. V was clipped by 0 bases and J by 1 base, with 12 bases between them. CDR1 and CDR2 from the germline V gene are LGHNA and YSLEER. This CDR3 has 17 residues. DNA for the CDR3: TGCGCCAGCAGCCAAGATTCGATTTTTCAGAACACCGGGGAGCTGTTTTTT. Translated: CASSQDSIFQNTGELFF.

The rearrangement links TRBV27 to TRBJ2-3; no reliable D call. V was shortened by 1 base and J by 0 bases, with 11 bases between the two germline ends. The CDR3 is made up of 16 amino acids. Germline V gene sequence: CDR1 MNHEY, CDR2 SMNVEV (reference sequence). The CDR3 reads CASSLFGGRSTDTQYF. The CDR3 DNA sequence: TGTGCCAGCAGTTTATTTGGCGGACGTAGCACAGATACGCAGTATTTT.

The rearrangement links TRBV7-9 to TRBJ2-7; TRBD1 agrees at 8 bases. J lost 6 bases, V lost 3 bases, and 7 bases had no gene match. This CDR3 is 14 amino acids long. CDR1 and CDR2 (germline): SEHNR, FQNEAQ (reference sequence). The CDR3 DNA reads as TGTGCCAGCAGCTTTTCCCAGGGGGCAAGCGAGCAGTACTTC. Translated: CASSFSQGASEQYF.

V is TRBV5-4 and J is TRBJ2-7; tentative D call: TRBD1 (5 bases). CDR3 length: 14 amino acids. The V and J ends lost 9 bases and 3 bases respectively, with 19 bases between them. Germline CDR1 SGHNT, CDR2 YYREEE (reference sequence). The CDR3 DNA sequence: TGTGCCACCCGCCTTTGGGGCTCCCACTACGAGCAGTACTTC. This codes for CATRLWGSHYEQYF. The full variable domain, rest sourced from reference TRBV5-4 and TRBJ2-7, is ETGVTQSPTHLIKTRGQQVTLRCSSQSGHNTVSWYQQALGQGPQFIFQYYREEENGRGNFPPRFSGLQFPNYSSELNVNALELDDSALYLCATRLWGSHYEQYFGPGTRLTVT.

The V and J genes are TRBV11-2 and TRBJ2-2, with D perhaps TRBD1 or TRBD2 (6 bases each). Germline CDR1 reads SGHAT; CDR2 reads FQNNGV. V dropped 4 bases and J dropped 7 bases, with 25 bases sitting between them. The CDR3 has 18 residues. The CDR3 sequence is CASSSQKLVGGINGELFF. The CDR3 nucleotides read TGTGCCAGCAGCTCCCAAAAGCTGGTAGGGGGGATCAACGGGGAGCTGTTTTTT.